This T cell receptor beta chain was captured by sequencing in a study of blood T cell repertoires in COVID-19. This CDR3 is 15 amino acids long. Libraries were prepared by immunoSEQ multiplex PCR; TCRdb keeps only in-frame clonotypes and omits some of them. The sample consists of 150,000 to 200,000 clones, roughly 80% of them appearing once. The specimen sequenced was peripheral blood. This TCR was sampled from an elderly woman with acute or convalescent COVID-19. The rearrangement joins TRBV21-1 to TRBJ2-1; TRBD2, as called in the table, went unchecked against the DNA. TRBV21-1 is given as a pseudogene. CDR3 residues: CASSKARFSYNEQFF. In DNA, the CDR3 is TGTGCCAGCAGCAAAGCGAGATTCTCCTACAATGAGCAGTTCTTC.